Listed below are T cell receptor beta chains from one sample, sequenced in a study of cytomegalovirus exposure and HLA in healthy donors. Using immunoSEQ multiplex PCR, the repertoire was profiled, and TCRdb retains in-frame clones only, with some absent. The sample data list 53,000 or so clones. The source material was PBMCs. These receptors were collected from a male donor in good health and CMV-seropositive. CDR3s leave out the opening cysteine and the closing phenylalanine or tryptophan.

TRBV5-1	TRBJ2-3	ASSRGLAGTTDTQY
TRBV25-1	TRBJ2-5	ASSEPRVYQETQY
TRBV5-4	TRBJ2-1	ASSSRLGSTGGNEQF
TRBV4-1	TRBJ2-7	ASSQDAGTSGFYEQY
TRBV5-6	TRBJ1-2	ASSSGGDYGYT
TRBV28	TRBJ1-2	ASSFGNYGYT
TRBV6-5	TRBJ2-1	ASSYSGAVQGYEQF
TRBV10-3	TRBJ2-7	AISDRFYEQY
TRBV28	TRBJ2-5	ASSPDAGEGGETQY
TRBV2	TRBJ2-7	ASSTQGSSYEQY
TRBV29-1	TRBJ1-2	SVEDQQGDGYT
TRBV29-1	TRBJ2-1	SVEPGTPRGEQF
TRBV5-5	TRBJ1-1	ASSYRQGWDTEAF
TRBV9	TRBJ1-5	ASSVYPGTGGEQPQH
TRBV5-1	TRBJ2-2	ASSPVTNTGELF
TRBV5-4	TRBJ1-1	ASSFGSGGNTEAF
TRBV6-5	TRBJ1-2	ASSYGAANYGYT
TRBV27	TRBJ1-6	ASSPTGVSPLH
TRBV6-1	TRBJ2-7	ATNRGPSYEQY
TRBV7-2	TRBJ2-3	ASSPRGGEDTQY
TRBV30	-	AWRTQGGLTNEQY
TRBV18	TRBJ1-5	ASSPLAGTGSQPQH
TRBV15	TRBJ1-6	ATSRAAGGSPLH
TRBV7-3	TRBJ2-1	ASSLLVGGFNEQF
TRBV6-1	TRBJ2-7	ASSESGTYEQY
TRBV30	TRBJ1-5	AWSKPPGESQPQH
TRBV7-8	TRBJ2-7	ASSLALSGPFGDEQY
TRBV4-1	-	ASSLLAGQTYEQY
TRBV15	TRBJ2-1	ATSMDRHNEQF
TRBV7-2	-	ASTSRAGRSYEQY
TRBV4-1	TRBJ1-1	ASSQDRADRRPRQENTEAF
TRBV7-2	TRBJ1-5	ASSRGTANNQPQH
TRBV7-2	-	ASSYLAGKTYEQY
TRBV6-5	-	ASSPSGNEQY
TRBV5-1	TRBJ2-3	ASSRGAFEIPDTQY
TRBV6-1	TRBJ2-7	ASSGGTASYEQY
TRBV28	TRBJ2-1	ASSYLPGQGSSSYNEQF
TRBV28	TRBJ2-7	ASRPSSGGGNEQY
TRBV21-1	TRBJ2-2	ASSDKRGGVGELF
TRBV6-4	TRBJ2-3	ASSVSGSRTDTQY
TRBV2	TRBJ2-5	ASSSGLAGGPGETQY
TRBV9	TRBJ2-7	ASSVGGVGEQY
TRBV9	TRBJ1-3	ASSVTLETAGNTIY
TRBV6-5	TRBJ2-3	ASNPGGDTDTQY
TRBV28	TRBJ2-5	ASNRGLAGGGQETQY
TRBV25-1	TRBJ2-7	ASSDYRGLSYEQY
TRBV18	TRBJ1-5	ASSTGGDQPQH
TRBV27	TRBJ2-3	ASSPTPGTGDTQY
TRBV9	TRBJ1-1	ASSVVGLADTEAF
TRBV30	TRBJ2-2	AWDRGGTGELF
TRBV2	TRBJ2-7	ASKGLAAYEQY
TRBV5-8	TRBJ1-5	ASSLKGTGAGWVSNQPQH
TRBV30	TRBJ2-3	ASEADTQY
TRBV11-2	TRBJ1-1	ASSLDAGGEGIDTEAF